The 18 T cell receptor beta chains reported below all come from one sample, sequenced in a study of blood T cell repertoires in COVID-19. The repertoire was sequenced with immunoSEQ multiplex PCR; TCRdb's copy has only in-frame clones and lacks some. The sample carries hundreds of thousands of clones, roughly 87% recorded once. Sequences were obtained from peripheral blood. The receptors originated from a human donor in a cohort sampled during active COVID-19.

For the CDR3, the DNA is TGTGCCAGCAGTTACTCGTGGCAGGGGAATCAGCCCCAGCATTTT. Translated, it gives CASSYSWQGNQPQHF. The chain employs TRBV6-5 and TRBJ1-5; tentatively, D is TRBD1 (6 bases). V lost 0 bases and J 4 bases, leaving 10 bases between the germline ends. The germline V gene encodes CDR1 MNHEY and CDR2 SVGAGI. The length of the CDR3 is 15 residues.

This chain links TRBV10-3 with TRBJ2-1; 7 bases line up with TRBD1. Germline V gives CDR1 ENHRY, CDR2 SYGVKD. Germline trimming cut 6 bases from V and 5 bases from J; bases unmatched to any gene: 7. This CDR3 comprises 14 residues. The CDR3 DNA reads as TGTGCCATCAGCAATACAGGGGCCGACAATGAGCAGTTCTTC. This translates into CAISNTGADNEQFF.

The rearrangement links TRBV30 to TRBJ1-2; D is ambiguous. This CDR3 comprises 12 residues. Trimming shortened V by 0 bases and J by 7 bases, and 9 bases separated the two germline ends. Germline V lookup: CDR1 GTSNPN, CDR2 SVGIG (reference sequence). This CDR3 is CAWSVSTSGYTF. Here the CDR3 DNA reads TGTGCCTGGAGTGTAAGTACTTCTGGCTACACCTTC.

The chain is built from TRBV12-3 or TRBV12-4 and TRBJ1-1; 7 bases agree with TRBD1. V lost 6 bases, J lost 7 bases, and 2 bases stayed unmatched. CDR3 length equals 11 residues. CDR3 nucleotide sequence: TGTGCCAGCAGAAACAGGGGTGAAGCTTTCTTT. This sequence encodes CASRNRGEAFF.

The chain joins TRBV28 to TRBJ2-5; TRBD1 matches 7 bases. Germline V CDR1 and CDR2: MDHEN, SYDVKM. There are 12 residues in the CDR3. The V segment lost 8 bases and the J segment 9 bases; nucleotides outside the gene matches: 9. This CDR3 reads CASGNRGEAQYF. DNA for the CDR3: TGTGCCAGCGGGAACAGGGGTGAGGCCCAGTACTTC.

This clone was seen more than once but under ten times. The J gene is TRBJ1-1, the V gene TRBV15; a weak D match, TRBD1 (6 bases). Looked up from germline, CDR1 is LNHNV and CDR2 is YYDKDF (reference sequence). The ends were cut back, 9 bases at V and 0 bases at J, with 11 bases in the middle. The CDR3 loop spans 13 amino acids. The CDR3: CATGASLNTEAFF. CDR3 nucleotide sequence: TGTGCCACGGGGGCGAGTTTGAACACTGAAGCTTTCTTT. Full variable domain (remainder filled in from reference TRBV15 and TRBJ1-1): DAMVIQNPRYQVTQFGKPVTLSCSQTLNHNVMYWYQQKSSQAPKLLFHYYDKDFNNEADTPDNFQSRRPNTSFCFLDIRSPGLGDTAMYLCATGASLNTEAFFGQGTRLTVV.

The chain links TRBV10-1 to TRBJ2-7, with 10 nucleotides matching TRBD1. The CDR3 sequence is 15 residues long. The germline V gene has CDR1 WNHNN and CDR2 SYGVQD (reference sequence). Germline trimming cut 3 bases from V and 7 bases from J; bases unmatched to any gene: 9. The CDR3 DNA reads as TGCGCCAGCAGTGAAGACAGGGGGCAGACCGGAGAGCAGTACTTC. Protein product: CASSEDRGQTGEQYF.

The V gene is TRBV19, the J gene TRBJ1-5, with 12 bases identical to TRBD1. Per germline, CDR1 LNHDA and CDR2 SQIVND (reference sequence). Trimming removed 7 bases from V and 7 bases from J; junction bases left unmatched: 14. CDR3 length: 17 residues. CDR3 nucleotides: TGTGCCAGTAATTTCGGGACAGGGGGCTTCGGGAGACAGCCCCAGCATTTT. Encoded protein: CASNFGTGGFGRQPQHF.

The genes are TRBV7-9 and TRBJ2-1, with a possible D match to TRBD2 (6 bases). The V end was cut by 2 bases, the J end by 1 base, with 12 bases between. There are 16 residues in the CDR3. Germline lookup yields CDR1 SEHNR and CDR2 FQNEAQ (reference sequence). In nucleotides, the CDR3 is TGTGCCAGCAGCTTAACGGGAGCTCGGTCCTACAATGAGCAGTTCTTC. The encoded protein is CASSLTGARSYNEQFF. The full variable domain, with the rest looked up from reference TRBV7-9 and TRBJ2-1, is DTGVSQNPRHKITKRGQNVTFRCDPISEHNRLYWYRQTLGQGPEFLTYFQNEAQLEKSRLLSDRFSAERPKGSFSTLEIQRTEQGDSAMYLCASSLTGARSYNEQFFGPGTRLTVL.

A single count supports this clone. The chain has TRBV30 and TRBJ1-5; tentative D call: TRBD1 (5 bases). This CDR3 spans 13 amino acids. The V and J ends lost 1 base and 9 bases respectively, with 13 bases between them. Germline lookup yields CDR1 GTSNPN and CDR2 SVGIG (reference sequence). CDR3 sequence (DNA): TGTGCCTGGAGTGCAGGGCCGGAAGGGCCCCAGCATTTT. Its translation is CAWSAGPEGPQHF. Full variable domain (rest looked up from reference TRBV30 and TRBJ1-5): SQTIHQWPATLVQPVGSPLSLECTVEGTSNPNLYWYRQAAGRGLQLLFYSVGIGQISSEVPQNLSASRPQDRQFILSSKKLLLSDSGFYLCAWSAGPEGPQHFGDGTRLSIL.

Points on this clone: The junction differs from germline at one of its ends, possibly a read error. The chain carries TRBV27 and TRBJ2-7; D gene uncertain. Germline V gene sequence: CDR1 MNHEY, CDR2 SMNVEV (reference sequence). This CDR3 is built from 16 residues. CDR3 residues: CASSLFLSAKPGEQYF. The CDR3 DNA sequence: TGTGCCAGCAGCTTATTTCTCTCGGCCAAGCCGGGCGAGCAGTACTTC.

The chain has TRBV5-6 and TRBJ1-1; no firm D call. There are 14 residues in the CDR3. The germline CDR1 and CDR2 sequences are SGHDT and YYEEEE. Between the trimmed V and J ends, which lost 0 bases and 0 bases, there was a span of 6 bases. In nucleotides, the CDR3 is TGTGCCAGCAGCTTGGTACTGGTGAACACTGAAGCTTTCTTT. This encodes CASSLVLVNTEAFF.

The genes are TRBV7-2 and TRBJ1-2; D is undetermined. This CDR3 is 13 amino acids long. Trimming pared 2 bases from V and 5 bases from J, leaving 9 bases between. Germline V gene lookup returns CDR1 SGHTA and CDR2 FQGNSA. The CDR3 protein is CASSLLVSYGYTF. The DNA of the CDR3 is TGTGCCAGCAGCTTACTAGTATCTTATGGCTACACCTTC. Complete variable domain (other parts from reference TRBV7-2 and TRBJ1-2): GAGVSQSPSNKVTEKGKDVELRCDPISGHTALYWYRQSLGQGLEFLIYFQGNSAPDKSGLPSDRFSAERTGGSVSTLTIQRTQQEDSAVYLCASSLLVSYGYTFGSGTRLTVV.

The chain combines TRBV18 with TRBJ2-1; 11 nucleotides match TRBD2. Germline V gene lookup returns CDR1 KGHSH and CDR2 LQKENI. The J segment lost 4 bases and the V segment lost 3 bases, leaving 2 bases of the junction unmatched. The CDR3 totals 15 residues. CDR3 amino acids: CASSPGTSGYNEQFF. CDR3 bases: TGTGCCAGCTCACCGGGGACTAGCGGTTACAATGAGCAGTTCTTC.

The chain couples TRBV5-6 to TRBJ2-7; TRBD1 matches 11 bases. Germline-derived CDR1 and CDR2 are SGHDT and YYEEEE. This CDR3 region has 15 residues. The J segment lost 5 bases and the V segment lost 3 bases, leaving 7 bases of the junction unmatched. CDR3 sequence reads: CASSWGQGVIDEQYF. The CDR3 coding sequence is TGTGCCAGCAGCTGGGGACAGGGGGTTATCGACGAGCAGTACTTC.

This rearrangement joins TRBV29-1 to TRBJ2-1; 7 bases line up with TRBD2. CDR3 length: 13 amino acids. The V and J ends lost 5 bases and 10 bases, in that order; junction bases with no gene match: 11. Germline loops: CDR1 SQVTM, CDR2 ANQGSEA. The CDR3 reads CSVWWEGAREQFF. As DNA, the CDR3 is TGCAGCGTTTGGTGGGAGGGTGCGCGGGAGCAGTTCTTC.

The chain employs TRBV6-5 and TRBJ2-3, with 12 positions matching TRBD2. The CDR3 length is 14 residues. From germline, CDR1 is MNHEY and CDR2 SVGAGI. J gave up 5 bases and V 8 bases, and 5 bases lay outside the gene matches. CDR3 in DNA: TGTGCCAGCCTAGCGGGAGGGCTGGGAGATACGCAGTATTTT. Protein product: CASLAGGLGDTQYF.

The CDR3 bases are TGTGCCAGCAGCGAAACAGGGGGCCGAGAGACCCAGTACTTC. It encodes CASSETGGRETQYF. The chain is built from TRBV3-1 (or the pseudogene TRBV3-2) and TRBJ2-5, with TRBD1 matching over 9 bases. The CDR3 extends over 14 amino acids. Germline trimming cut 5 bases from V and 4 bases from J; bases unmatched to any gene: 5. Germline CDR1 is LGHDT and CDR2 is YNNKEL (reference sequence).